Listed here are 18 T cell receptor beta chains from one sample, sequenced in a study of T cell changes during pregnancy in multiple sclerosis. Assay used: immunoSEQ multiplex PCR; TCRdb lists only in-frame clones, some missing. The sample consists of 20,000 to 25,000 clones, 85% to 95% of them appearing once. The sample consisted of CD8+ T cells from peripheral blood mononuclear cells, taken in the third trimester of pregnancy. Receptors were obtained from a female donor with multiple sclerosis, enrolled in a pregnancy study.

This clone was observed a single time. The chain has TRBV27 and TRBJ2-7; D might be TRBD2 (7 bases). V lost 5 bases, J lost 9 bases, and 14 bases lay in between. The CDR3 extends over 12 amino acids. Germline V CDR1 and CDR2: MNHEY, SMNVEV (reference sequence). For the CDR3, the DNA is TGTGCCAGCAGTCCCCAGGGAGGGGGGCAGTACTTC. It yields the protein CASSPQGGGQYF.

The chain couples TRBV27 to TRBJ2-7; weak D call: TRBD2 (6 bases). Germline CDR1 MNHEY, CDR2 SMNVEV (reference sequence). The CDR3 length is 15 residues. Trimming took 0 bases from V and 3 from J, leaving 12 bases between them. The CDR3 sequence is CASSLSSGLFYEQYF. CDR3 bases: TGTGCCAGCAGTTTATCTAGCGGTCTGTTCTACGAGCAGTACTTC.

This chain links TRBV5-4 with TRBJ2-1; TRBD2 matches 11 bases. Germline trimming cut 4 bases from V and 0 bases from J; bases unmatched to any gene: 6. The CDR3 has 17 residues. CDR1 is SGHNT and CDR2 is YYREEE in the germline V gene (reference sequence). The CDR3 here is CASSGGLADLSYNEQFF. In DNA, the CDR3 is TGTGCCAGCAGCGGGGGACTAGCGGACCTCTCCTACAATGAGCAGTTCTTC.

J is TRBJ1-4 and V is TRBV14; D gene unclear. The CDR3 has 17 amino acids. Germline CDR1 SGHDN, CDR2 FVKESK. V lost 0 bases and J lost 0, with 11 bases in between. This chain's CDR3 is CASSQDRLAATNEKLFF. CDR3 DNA sequence: TGTGCCAGCAGCCAAGATCGCTTGGCAGCAACTAATGAAAAACTGTTTTTT.

J is TRBJ2-2 and V is TRBV19; perhaps TRBD2 as D (6 bases). CDR3 size: 15 residues. Germline lookup yields CDR1 LNHDA and CDR2 SQIVND (reference sequence). Deletions cut 1 base from V and 1 base from J, with 7 bases between. The CDR3 sequence: CASSIVRGNTGELFF. In nucleotides, the CDR3 is TGTGCCAGTAGTATAGTGCGGGGGAACACCGGGGAGCTGTTTTTT.

The rearrangement links TRBV27 to TRBJ1-2; 7 bases align to TRBD1. CDR1 and CDR2 (germline): MNHEY, SMNVEV (reference sequence). With 6 bases clipped from V and 4 bases from J, the junction kept 20 bases outside the gene matches. The CDR3 spans 18 residues. Here the CDR3 reads CASSFKLSLTGASYGYTF. The CDR3 DNA follows: TGTGCCAGCAGCTTTAAGTTATCCCTTACAGGGGCGAGCTATGGCTACACCTTC.

In this sample, this clone turned up once. This chain links TRBV7-3 with TRBJ2-1; no reliable D call. This CDR3 contains 15 residues. Trimming took off 2 bases at V and 6 bases at J, with 14 bases between the two ends. Looked up from germline, CDR1 is SGHTA and CDR2 is FQGTGA. CDR3 in DNA: TGTGCCAGCAGCTTAGTAGCAAGCCAAATCAATGAGCAGTTCTTC. This sequence encodes CASSLVASQINEQFF. The full variable domain, in which reference TRBV7-3 and TRBJ2-1 provide the parts outside the CDR3, is GAGVSQTPSNKVTEKGKYVELRCDPISGHTALYWYRQSLGQGPEFLIYFQGTGAADDSGLPNDRFFAVRPEGSVSTLKIQRTERGDSAVYLCASSLVASQINEQFFGPGTRLTVL.

This clone appeared a single time. This chain links TRBV16 with TRBJ2-7, with D possibly being TRBD1 (6 bases). The CDR3 sequence is 15 residues long. CDR1 and CDR2 from the germline V gene are KGHSY and FQNENV. Trimming took 3 bases from V and 4 from J, leaving 16 bases between them. As DNA, the CDR3 is TGTGCCAGCAGCCACCCCAGGGGACGGGATTACGAGCAGTACTTC. The encoded protein is CASSHPRGRDYEQYF. Based on the CDR3 plus reference TRBV16 and TRBJ2-7, the full variable domain is GEEVAQTPKHLVRGEGQKAKLYCAPIKGHSYVFWYQQVLKNEFKFLISFQNENVFDETGMPKERFSAKCLPNSPCSLEIQATKLEDSAVYFCASSHPRGRDYEQYFGPGTRLTVT.

This clone was found once. The chain couples TRBV2 to TRBJ2-7; 8 bases align to TRBD1. CDR1 is SNHLY and CDR2 is FYNNEI in the germline V gene. With 10 bases clipped from V and 1 base from J, the junction kept 9 bases outside the gene matches. This CDR3 is 14 amino acids long. The CDR3 DNA sequence: TGTGCCACCGTCGGGACAGGTAGTTCCTACGAGCAGTACTTC. Translation: CATVGTGSSYEQYF.

The chain carries TRBV15 and TRBJ2-1, with 14 bases lining up with TRBD2. There are 16 residues in the CDR3. Germline assignment: CDR1 LNHNV and CDR2 YYDKDF (reference sequence). V was pared by 5 bases and J by 3 bases, with 3 bases of the junction left unmatched. The CDR3 here is CATSVGTSGSYNEQFF. The DNA for the CDR3 is TGTGCCACCAGCGTCGGGACTAGCGGGAGCTACAATGAGCAGTTCTTC.

This clone was seen a handful of times. The chain recombines TRBV30 with TRBJ1-1; D uncertain. The CDR3 consists of 12 residues. V was trimmed by 5 bases and J by 4 bases, leaving 11 bases between them. CDR1 GTSNPN and CDR2 SVGIG come from the germline V gene (reference sequence). CDR3 nucleotides: TGTGCCTGGTTTTCCTGGGCCACTGAAGCTTTCTTT. This gives the protein CAWFSWATEAFF.

This chain links TRBV6-6 with TRBJ2-1; a weak D match, TRBD1 (7 bases). With 4 bases removed from V and 10 bases from J, the gap between germline ends came to 8 bases. CDR3 length equals 11 residues. CDR1 is MNHNY, CDR2 SVGAGI, per germline (reference sequence). CDR3 coding DNA: TGTGCCAGCAGTTCAGGGGGGGAGCAGTTCTTC. Amino acids: CASSSGGEQFF.

The rearrangement joins TRBV2 to TRBJ2-2; 7 positions agree with TRBD1. Germline V gives CDR1 SNHLY, CDR2 FYNNEI. The trim removed 6 bases at V and 2 bases at J, leaving 9 bases unmatched. The CDR3 totals 16 residues. The CDR3 here is CASRRGLAQNTGELFF. The CDR3 coding sequence is TGTGCCAGCAGGAGGGGGCTGGCCCAAAACACCGGGGAGCTGTTTTTT.

The gene calls are TRBV4-1 and TRBJ1-2; a weak D match, TRBD1 (5 bases). Per germline, CDR1 MGHRA and CDR2 YSYEKL. V was shortened by 4 bases and J by 3 bases, with 12 bases between the two germline ends. The CDR3 spans 14 residues. Here the CDR3 reads CASSLWAGHYGYTF. CDR3 DNA sequence: TGCGCCAGCAGCCTATGGGCAGGGCACTATGGCTACACCTTC.

The chain uses TRBV5-1 and TRBJ2-1; 9 bases are shared with TRBD1. Germline V gene lookup returns CDR1 SGHRS and CDR2 YFSETQ. The CDR3 runs to 17 residues. J gave up 7 bases and V 0 bases, and 11 bases lay outside the gene matches. The CDR3 loop is CASSLVAGWDRVNEQFF. DNA for the CDR3: TGCGCCAGCAGCTTGGTCGCGGGCTGGGACAGGGTGAATGAGCAGTTCTTC.

There are a few counts of this clone. This chain links TRBV15 with TRBJ1-3, with a weak D call TRBD1 (5 bases). The CDR3 totals 13 residues. Germline CDR1 reads LNHNV; CDR2 reads YYDKDF (reference sequence). The V gene lost 5 bases and the J gene lost 4 bases, with 9 bases spanning the gap. The CDR3 DNA reads TGTGCCACCAGCGGGGCCGTCGGAAACACCATATATTTT. Translating gives CATSGAVGNTIYF.

The rearrangement uses TRBV7-6 and TRBJ2-1; D ambiguous. Per the germline V gene, CDR1 is SGHVS and CDR2 is FNYEAQ. Trimming removed 4 bases from V and 3 bases from J, with 7 bases in between. The CDR3 spans 13 residues. In nucleotides, the CDR3 is TGTGCCAGCAGCTCCGAACACTACAATGAGCAGTTCTTC. Translated, it gives CASSSEHYNEQFF.

The gene calls are TRBV6-5 and TRBJ1-1; a weak D match, TRBD1 (5 bases). This CDR3 spans 15 amino acids. Germline V CDR1 and CDR2: MNHEY, SVGAGI. Trimming pared 0 bases from V and 8 bases from J, leaving 16 bases between. CDR3 nucleotides: TGTGCCAGCAGTTACTCGTCAGGGCCACAATCCGAAGCTTTCTTT. Its translation: CASSYSSGPQSEAFF.